A single sample is the source of the 25 T cell receptor beta chains below, sequenced in a study of blood T cell repertoires in COVID-19 (dated by TCRdb to between 2020 and 2021). Library construction relied on the immunoSEQ multiplex PCR assay. What TCRdb holds here is the immuneACCESS table cut down to in-frame rearrangements. Part of the clones is not present; checked against another copy, under half of the missing clones reflect an unresolved V gene, and the others are unexplained. The sample records 24,000 or so clones, 87% of which are singletons. The biggest ten clones account for approximately 13% of the sample. Sample: peripheral blood. The receptors shown here come from a human donor in a cohort sampled during active COVID-19. The donor label of this sample is uncertain.

This clone was counted a few times. The chain joins TRBV27 to TRBJ2-2, with a weak D call TRBD2 (6 bases). The CDR3 is 14 residues long. The V end lost 7 bases, the J end lost 4 bases, and 13 bases lay between the germline ends. Germline CDR1 and CDR2: MNHEY and SMNVEV (reference sequence). The CDR3 loop is CASNRREGTGELFF. The CDR3 region has the DNA TGTGCCAGCAACCGGCGGGAAGGCACCGGGGAGCTGTTTTTT.

The chain recombines TRBV7-2 with TRBJ2-2, with D hard to call. This CDR3 contains 18 residues. V shed 1 base and J shed 4 bases, with 19 bases lying between them. The germline gives CDR1 SGHTA, CDR2 FQGNSA. The CDR3 loop reads CASSLGASAGLATGELFF. CDR3 DNA sequence: TGTGCCAGCAGCTTAGGAGCGTCCGCTGGGTTGGCCACCGGGGAGCTGTTTTTT. Full variable domain (missing parts from reference TRBV7-2 and TRBJ2-2): GAGVSQSPSNKVTEKGKDVELRCDPISGHTALYWYRQSLGQGLEFLIYFQGNSAPDKSGLPSDRFSAERTGGSVSTLTIQRTQQEDSAVYLCASSLGASAGLATGELFFGEGSRLTVL.

The chain combines TRBV6-5 with TRBJ1-1, with 7 bases identical to TRBD1. The length of the CDR3 is 13 residues. Germline V gene sequence: CDR1 MNHEY, CDR2 SVGAGI. J was trimmed by 1 base and V by 7 bases; bases with no gene match: 3. Written as DNA, the CDR3 is TGTGCCAGCAAACGGACAGGGAACACTGAAGCTTTCTTT. Amino acid sequence: CASKRTGNTEAFF.

This clone was seen just once. The rearrangement links TRBV2 to TRBJ2-2; 8 bases agree with TRBD2. The CDR3 totals 14 residues. Germline CDR1 and CDR2: SNHLY and FYNNEI. With 8 bases clipped from V and 4 bases from J, the junction kept 6 bases outside the gene matches. The CDR3 DNA is TGTGCCAGCTCGAGGACTAGCAGCACCGGGGAGCTGTTTTTT. Translation: CASSRTSSTGELFF.

The chain links TRBV7-8 to TRBJ2-5, with TRBD2 identical over 13 bases. V lost 5 bases to trimming and J lost 5 bases; unmatched junction nucleotides: 2. Germline V CDR1 and CDR2: SGHVS, FQNEAQ. The CDR3 runs 14 residues. CDR3 loop: CASSQGLAGETQYF. CDR3 DNA sequence: TGTGCCAGCAGCCAGGGACTAGCGGGGGAGACCCAGTACTTC.

By share, this clone ranks as medium-sized. The chain recombines TRBV4-1 with TRBJ2-7; 8 bases map to TRBD1. Germline V gene lookup returns CDR1 MGHRA and CDR2 YSYEKL. The CDR3 sequence is 15 residues long. Trimming took 0 bases from V and 6 from J; bases not matched to a gene: 7. CDR3 loop: CASSQEWTGRTEQYF. The CDR3 nucleotides are TGCGCCAGCAGCCAAGAATGGACAGGGCGTACCGAGCAGTACTTC.

This chain joins TRBV9 and TRBJ2-3; D is perhaps TRBD1 (6 bases). Looked up from germline, CDR1 is SGDLS and CDR2 is YYNGEE. V lost 0 bases to trimming and J lost 0 bases, with 11 bases between them. The CDR3 is made up of 16 amino acids. The CDR3, as DNA: TGTGCCAGCAGCGTAGCAGGGGCTAGAAGCACAGATACGCAGTATTTT. It translates to CASSVAGARSTDTQYF.

The CDR3 nucleotides read TGTGCCAGCAGTCCCAGGGGGAACACTGAAGCTTTCTTT. Protein: CASSPRGNTEAFF. The gene calls are TRBV12-3 or TRBV12-4 and TRBJ1-1; a possible D gene is TRBD1 (6 bases). V gave up 5 bases and J gave up 1 base, with 8 bases separating them. The CDR3 consists of 13 residues.

The chain couples TRBV28 to TRBJ1-1; 7 bases are shared with TRBD1. The germline gives CDR1 MDHEN, CDR2 SYDVKM. The CDR3 sequence is 12 residues long. V was clipped by 6 bases and J by 5 bases; unmatched bases: 3. CDR3 region: CASRDRITEAFF. CDR3 nucleotide sequence: TGTGCCAGCAGGGACAGGATAACTGAAGCTTTCTTT.

In its sample, this clone was seen once. The chain employs TRBV6-5 and TRBJ1-1; D remains ambiguous. This CDR3 comprises 15 residues. V was trimmed by 2 bases and J by 1 base, leaving 11 bases between them. Germline V gene sequence: CDR1 MNHEY, CDR2 SVGAGI. DNA for the CDR3: TGTGCCAGCAGTTACCCGGGGTCAAGGAACACTGAAGCTTTCTTT. Amino acids: CASSYPGSRNTEAFF.

A single count supports this clone. The chain is built from TRBV7-9 and TRBJ2-7, with 7 nucleotides matching TRBD1. Germline loops: CDR1 SEHNR, CDR2 FQNEAQ (reference sequence). CDR3 length equals 13 residues. With 7 bases clipped from V and 2 bases from J, the junction kept 5 bases outside the gene matches. The CDR3 reads CASTTGTAYEQYF. The CDR3 nucleotides are TGTGCCAGCACCACCGGGACAGCCTACGAGCAGTACTTC.

This chain connects TRBV11-2 to TRBJ2-7; 10 bases align to TRBD1. Trimming took 5 bases from V and 2 from J; bases not matched to a gene: 6. Germline CDR1 reads SGHAT; CDR2 reads FQNNGV. The CDR3 covers 15 residues. In DNA form, the CDR3 reads TGTGCCAGCAGCCTAACGGACAGGGGGGCCTACGAGCAGTACTTC. It specifies CASSLTDRGAYEQYF.

The V call is TRBV7-8, the J call TRBJ2-1, with D perhaps matching TRBD1 (5 bases). The germline V gene encodes CDR1 SGHVS and CDR2 FQNEAQ. The CDR3 is 14 amino acids. V lost 1 base and J 3 bases, leaving 7 bases between the germline ends. CDR3 loop: CASSLGGHYNEQFF. The CDR3 DNA follows: TGTGCCAGCAGCTTAGGAGGACACTACAATGAGCAGTTCTTC.

The chain combines TRBV30 with TRBJ1-1, with D hard to call. Trimming left V 1 base short and J 1 base short, with 10 bases between. Per germline, CDR1 GTSNPN and CDR2 SVGIG (reference sequence). The CDR3 contains 14 residues. The CDR3 nucleotides are TGTGCCTGGAGTGGCGCCCTGTCGAACACTGAAGCTTTCTTT. It encodes CAWSGALSNTEAFF.

The chain combines TRBV6-5 with TRBJ1-6, with D possibly TRBD1 on 6 matching bases. The CDR3 runs 15 residues. V gave up 6 bases and J gave up 5 bases, with 14 bases separating them. Germline values: CDR1 MNHEY, CDR2 SVGAGI. CDR3 bases: TGTGCCAGCAGCCAGGGGATATCCAATAATTCACCCCTCCACTTT. Translating it yields CASSQGISNNSPLHF.

V and J are TRBV29-1 and TRBJ1-1; TRBD1 matches 8 bases. The CDR3 contains 13 residues. With 7 bases clipped from V and 5 bases from J, the junction kept 9 bases outside the gene matches. CDR1 and CDR2 (germline): SQVTM, ANQGSEA. CDR3 region: CSAVGQGATEAFF. CDR3 coding DNA: TGCAGCGCTGTAGGGCAGGGGGCGACTGAAGCTTTCTTT. The variable domain in full, with the rest retrieved from reference TRBV29-1 and TRBJ1-1, is SAVISQKPSRDICQRGTSLTIQCQVDSQVTMMFWYRQQPGQSLTLIATANQGSEATYESGFVIDKFPISRPNLTFSTLTVSNMSPEDSSIYLCSAVGQGATEAFFGQGTRLTVV.

This clone was observed a handful of times. The chain joins TRBV2 to TRBJ2-3; possible D gene TRBD1, 6 bases. The CDR3 runs to 13 residues. With 11 bases removed from V and 0 bases from J, the gap between germline ends came to 12 bases. Germline lookup yields CDR1 SNHLY and CDR2 FYNNEI. CDR3 protein: CASQGTSTDTQYF. As DNA, the CDR3 is TGTGCCTCACAGGGAACTAGCACAGATACGCAGTATTTT. The complete variable domain, with remaining parts taken from reference TRBV2 and TRBJ2-3, reads EPEVTQTPSHQVTQMGQEVILRCVPISNHLYFYWYRQILGQKVEFLVSFYNNEISEKSEIFDDQFSVERPDGSNFTLKIRSTKLEDSAMYFCASQGTSTDTQYFGPGTRLTVL.

This clone was detected a few times. The J gene is TRBJ2-3, the V gene TRBV6-6; TRBD2 matches at 13 bases. The CDR3 is 15 residues long. Unmatched junction bases numbered 4, after V lost 6 bases and J lost 4 bases. The germline V gene has CDR1 MNHNY and CDR2 SVGAGI (reference sequence). CDR3 region: CASRLAGGQADTQYF. The CDR3 nucleotides are TGTGCCAGCAGACTAGCGGGGGGGCAGGCAGATACGCAGTATTTT.

The chain couples TRBV27 to TRBJ1-2; TRBD1 is a possible D gene (5 bases). The germline V gene encodes CDR1 MNHEY and CDR2 SMNVEV (reference sequence). The CDR3 is made up of 14 amino acids. V lost 2 bases to trimming and J lost 8 bases, with 15 bases between them. The CDR3 nucleotides read TGTGCCAGCAGTTTACACGCGGGACTCCTGGGCTACACCTTC. Protein product: CASSLHAGLLGYTF.

This chain joins TRBV7-9 and TRBJ2-5; TRBD1 matches at 9 bases. The ends lost 10 bases at V and 4 bases at J; junction bases unmatched: 7. The CDR3 length is 13 residues. Germline values: CDR1 SEHNR, CDR2 FQNEAQ (reference sequence). CDR3 DNA: TGTGCCACCCAGGACAGGGGTGGAGAGACCCAGTACTTC. It codes for CATQDRGGETQYF.

This chain connects TRBV6-5 to TRBJ2-5; no firm D call. The CDR3 is 11 residues long. The V end was cut by 5 bases, the J end by 3 bases, with 4 bases between. Looked up from germline, CDR1 is MNHEY and CDR2 is SVGAGI. CDR3: CASSPEETQYF. CDR3 coding DNA: TGTGCCAGCAGTCCCGAAGAGACCCAGTACTTC.

V is TRBV18 and J is TRBJ2-5; D perhaps matches TRBD1 (6 bases). CDR1 and CDR2 (germline): KGHSH, LQKENI. V lost 3 bases and J 7 bases, leaving 12 bases between the germline ends. This CDR3 has 13 residues. CDR3 nucleotide sequence: TGTGCCAGCTCACCTAACAGGGAAGGGACCCAGTACTTC. This gives the protein CASSPNREGTQYF.

V gene TRBV6-5 combines with J gene TRBJ1-1, with a tentative D call TRBD1 (6 bases). The CDR3 totals 14 residues. Germline V gives CDR1 MNHEY, CDR2 SVGAGI. The V and J ends lost 8 bases and 5 bases respectively, with 18 bases between them. CDR3 region: CASDLNRVGTEAFF. For the CDR3, the DNA is TGTGCCAGCGACCTAAACAGGGTAGGTACTGAAGCTTTCTTT.

V gene TRBV5-1 combines with J gene TRBJ2-6, with TRBD2 identical over 8 bases. Germline V gives CDR1 SGHRS, CDR2 YFSETQ. Losses at the gene ends were 0 bases for V and 2 bases for J; bases not matched to a gene: 10. CDR3 size: 19 residues. The CDR3 nucleotides read TGCGCCAGCAGCTTGGTGCCTAGCGGGCGAACTCCTGGGGCCAACGTCCTGACTTTC. Amino acids: CASSLVPSGRTPGANVLTF.

This chain joins TRBV7-2 and TRBJ2-1, with TRBD1 as a possible D gene (7 bases). The V end lost 5 bases, the J end lost 7 bases, and 12 bases lay between the germline ends. The germline gives CDR1 SGHTA, CDR2 FQGNSA. The CDR3 has 13 residues. The CDR3 spells CASSPRGVNEQFF. The DNA for the CDR3 is TGTGCCAGCAGCCCCAGGGGGGTGAATGAGCAGTTCTTC.